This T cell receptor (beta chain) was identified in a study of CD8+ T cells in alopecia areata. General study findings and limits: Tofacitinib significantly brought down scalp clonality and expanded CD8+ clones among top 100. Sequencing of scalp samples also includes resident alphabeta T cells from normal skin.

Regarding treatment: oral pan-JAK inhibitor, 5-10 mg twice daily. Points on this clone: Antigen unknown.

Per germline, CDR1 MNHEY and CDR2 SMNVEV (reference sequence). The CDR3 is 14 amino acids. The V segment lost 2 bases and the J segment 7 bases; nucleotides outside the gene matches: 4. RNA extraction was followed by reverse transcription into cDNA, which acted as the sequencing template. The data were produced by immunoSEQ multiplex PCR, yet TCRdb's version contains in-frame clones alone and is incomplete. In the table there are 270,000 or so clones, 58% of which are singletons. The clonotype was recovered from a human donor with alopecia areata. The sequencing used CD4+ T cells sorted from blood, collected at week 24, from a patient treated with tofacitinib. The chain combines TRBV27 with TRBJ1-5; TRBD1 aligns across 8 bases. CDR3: CASSLRAGGQPQHF. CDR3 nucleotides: TGTGCCAGCAGTTTAAGGGCAGGGGGCCAGCCCCAGCATTTT.